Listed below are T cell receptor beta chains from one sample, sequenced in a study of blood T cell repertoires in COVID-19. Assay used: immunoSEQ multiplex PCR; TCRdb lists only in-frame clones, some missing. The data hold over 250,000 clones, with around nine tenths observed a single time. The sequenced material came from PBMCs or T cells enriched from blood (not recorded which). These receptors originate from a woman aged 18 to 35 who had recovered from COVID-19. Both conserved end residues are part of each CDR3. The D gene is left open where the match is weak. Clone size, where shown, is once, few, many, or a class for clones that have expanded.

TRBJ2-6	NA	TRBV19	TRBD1	CASSARQGSSGANVLTF	TGTGCCAGTAGTGCGAGACAGGGAAGCTCTGGGGCCAACGTCCTGACTTTC
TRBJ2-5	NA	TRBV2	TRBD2	CASELTSGETQYF	TGTGCCAGCGAGTTAACTAGCGGGGAGACCCAGTACTTC
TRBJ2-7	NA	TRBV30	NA	CAWSVQAVSSYEQYF	TGTGCCTGGAGTGTCCAAGCGGTTAGCTCCTACGAGCAGTACTTC
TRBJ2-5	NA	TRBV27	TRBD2	CASSQTSGRAYGRETQYF	TGTGCCAGCAGTCAAACTAGCGGGAGGGCATATGGTCGAGAGACCCAGTACTTC
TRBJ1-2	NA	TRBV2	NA	CASSVEGRSSYTF	TGTGCCAGCAGTGTAGAAGGGAGAAGTAGCTACACCTTC
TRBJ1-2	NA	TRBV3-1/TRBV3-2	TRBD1	CASSPTRQGKINYGYTF	TGTGCCAGCAGCCCAACCAGACAGGGGAAAATTAACTATGGCTACACCTTC
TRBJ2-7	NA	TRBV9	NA	CASSEDRQTYEQYF	TGTGCCAGCAGCGAAGACAGGCAAACCTACGAGCAGTACTTC
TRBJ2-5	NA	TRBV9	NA	CASSVGTIRETQYF	TGTGCCAGCAGCGTAGGGACAATTAGGGAGACCCAGTACTTC
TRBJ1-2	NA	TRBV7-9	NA	CASSSQGTSYGYTF	TGTGCCAGCAGCAGCCAGGGGACGTCCTATGGCTACACCTTC
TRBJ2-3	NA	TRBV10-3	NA	CAISDGPSTTDTQYF	TGTGCCATCAGTGATGGGCCGTCAACCACAGATACGCAGTATTTT
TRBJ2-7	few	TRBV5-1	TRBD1	CASSLGEGGRAYEQYF	TGCGCCAGCAGCTTGGGCGAAGGGGGCCGGGCCTACGAGCAGTACTTC
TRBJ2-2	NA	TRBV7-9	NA	CASSRNTGELFF	TGTGCCAGCAGCCGGAACACCGGGGAGCTGTTTTTT
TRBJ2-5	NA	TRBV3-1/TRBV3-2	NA	CASSQGGTRGETQYF	TGTGCCAGCAGCCAAGGGGGAACCCGGGGGGAGACCCAGTACTTC
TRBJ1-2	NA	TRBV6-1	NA	CASSEGFAGYTF	TGTGCCAGCAGTGAAGGGTTTGCGGGCTACACCTTC
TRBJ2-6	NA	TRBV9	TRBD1	CASSVPSGTGLGVGANVLTF	TGTGCCAGCAGCGTTCCTTCCGGGACAGGCCTTGGGGTCGGGGCCAACGTCCTGACTTTC
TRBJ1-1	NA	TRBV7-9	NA	CASSPEDTEAFF	TGTGCCAGCAGCCCGGAGGACACTGAAGCTTTCTTT
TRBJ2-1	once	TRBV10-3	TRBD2	CAILCENPTSLNNEQFF	TGTGCCATCCTATGTGAGAATCCGACTAGCTTAAACAATGAGCAGTTCTTC
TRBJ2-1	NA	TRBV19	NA	CASSIGNSPFIEQFF	TGTGCCAGTAGTATAGGTAATAGCCCCTTCATCGAGCAGTTCTTC
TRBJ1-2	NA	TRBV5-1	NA	CASSLGSYGYTF	TGCGCCAGCAGCCTAGGGAGCTATGGCTACACCTTC
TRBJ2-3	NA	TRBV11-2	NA	CASSPLTGTRFTDTQYF	TGTGCCAGCAGCCCCCTCACAGGGACCAGGTTCACAGATACGCAGTATTTT
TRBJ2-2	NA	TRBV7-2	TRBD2	CASSPVAGGPGELFF	TGTGCCAGCAGCCCCGTAGCGGGGGGGCCAGGGGAGCTGTTTTTT
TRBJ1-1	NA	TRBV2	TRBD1	CAHDRETNTEAFF	TGTGCCCATGACAGGGAAACGAACACTGAAGCTTTCTTT